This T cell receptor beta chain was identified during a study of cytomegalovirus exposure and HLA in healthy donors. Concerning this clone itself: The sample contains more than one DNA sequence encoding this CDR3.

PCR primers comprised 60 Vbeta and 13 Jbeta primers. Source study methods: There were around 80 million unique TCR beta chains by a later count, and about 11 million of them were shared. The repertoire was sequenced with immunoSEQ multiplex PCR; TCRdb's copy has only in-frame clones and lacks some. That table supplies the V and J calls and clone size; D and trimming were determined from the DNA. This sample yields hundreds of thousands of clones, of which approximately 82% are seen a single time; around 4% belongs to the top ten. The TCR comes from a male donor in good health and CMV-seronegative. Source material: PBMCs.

DNA of the CDR3: TGTGCCAGCTCACCACGGGGGGGAGAGACCCAGTACTTC. Amino acids: CASSPRGGETQYF. The chain combines TRBV18 with TRBJ2-5, with TRBD2 identical over 7 bases. CDR1 and CDR2 from the germline V gene are KGHSH and LQKENI. This CDR3 comprises 13 residues. V gave up 1 base and J gave up 4 bases; unmatched junction bases: 0.